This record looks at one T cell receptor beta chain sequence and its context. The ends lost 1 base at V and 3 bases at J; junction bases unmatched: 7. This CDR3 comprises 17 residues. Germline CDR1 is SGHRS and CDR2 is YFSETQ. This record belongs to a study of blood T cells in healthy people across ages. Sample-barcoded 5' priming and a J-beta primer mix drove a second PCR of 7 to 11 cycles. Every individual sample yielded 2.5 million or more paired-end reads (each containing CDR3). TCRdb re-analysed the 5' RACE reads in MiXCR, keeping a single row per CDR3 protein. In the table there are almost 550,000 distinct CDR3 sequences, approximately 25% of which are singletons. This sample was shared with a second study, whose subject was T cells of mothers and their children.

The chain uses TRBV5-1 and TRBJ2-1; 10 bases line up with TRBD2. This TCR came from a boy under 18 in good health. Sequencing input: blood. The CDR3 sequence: CASSLTLAGAVYNEQFF. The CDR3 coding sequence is TGCGCCAGCAGCTTGACGCTAGCGGGGGCGGTCTACAATGAGCAGTTCTTC.